The clone carrying this T cell receptor (beta chain) was recorded a few times. TCR beta CDR3 sequences were amplified from RNA transcripts. Researchers ran a first-round RT-PCR on the TCR CDR3 using the HTBI primer set. TCRdb re-called the multiplex PCR reads through MiXCR, storing one row per CDR3 protein. The sample holds under 350,000 distinct CDR3 sequences; roughly 18% are singletons and the top ten take about half. Germline-derived CDR1 and CDR2 are DFQATT and SNEGSKA (reference sequence). The V gene lost 4 bases and the J gene lost 0 bases, with 19 bases spanning the gap. This CDR3 comprises 17 residues. Used for diagnoses were clinical symptoms, serum thyroxine and TRAb, thyroid ultrasound and orbital computed tomography. Fresh peripheral blood, approximately 10 ml, yielded the PBMCs. The data were obtained in a study of T cells in Graves' hyperthyroidism and ophthalmopathy.

The sequenced sample consisted of blood. This TCR was sampled from a woman between 50 and 59 years old with Graves' hyperthyroidism. The chain couples TRBV20-1 to TRBJ1-3; no clear D gene. The CDR3: CSAKDPFKPLSGNTIYF. In DNA, the CDR3 is TGCAGTGCTAAGGATCCCTTCAAACCTCTCTCTGGAAACACCATATATTTT.